This T cell receptor (beta chain) was recovered during a study of OX40 agonist ivuxolimab in advanced cancers. With regard to the full study: The costimulatory receptor OX40 (CD134) was targeted by ivuxolimab, a fully human IgG2 agonistic monoclonal antibody. Prior anti-PD-1, anti-PD-L1 or anti-CTLA-4 therapy was permitted, and approximately 40% of dose-escalation patients had received checkpoint inhibitors. Intravenous ivuxolimab was administered to patients every 2 weeks at six dose levels: 0.01, 0.1, 0.3, 1.5, 3 and 10 mg/kg. The purpose of peripheral TCRbeta sequencing was to test whether ivuxolimab changed TCR sequence diversity and led to clonal T-cell expansion. Partial responses occurred in three dose-escalation patients: two with cutaneous melanoma and one with hepatocellular carcinoma. The paper describes the monotherapy dose-escalation part (N = 52 patients) of the phase I trial of ivuxolimab. Of the approximately 50 patients in dose escalation, about 20 had hepatocellular carcinoma, approximately 15 had melanoma, 9 had renal cell carcinoma and 9 had head and neck cancer. A male proportion of almost 85% and a mean age of about 60 years, ranging from roughly 23 to 85, were recorded for the dose-escalation cohort.

Note on this clone: The clone's antigen remains unknown. Base qualities are missing; no much larger clone stands one base away.

From its cysteine to its phenylalanine, the CDR3 spans 16 amino acids. Only the CDR3 DNA stays, 48 bases, in frame from base 1. CDR1 and CDR2, looked up from the germline V gene, are SGHAT and FQNNGV. V lost 1 base and J lost 4 bases; the stretch between them is 13 bases long. General study outcomes and caveats: After ivuxolimab, expanded clones were on average more numerous among CD8+ T cells than among CD4+ T cells. Partial responders in the 0.1-3.0 mg/kg groups had among the lowest normalized peripheral clonal expansion, especially among CD8+ T cells. The antigen specificity of the peripheral T cells that underwent clonal expansion was not determined. At doses of 0.1 to 3.0 mg/kg, clonal expansion of both CD4+ and CD8+ T cells in blood was seen between baseline and week 6. Low levels of normalized T-cell clonal expansion were also seen in some patients who did not respond.

Patients with autoimmune disease history or receiving systemic immunosuppression were excluded from the trial. Peripheral blood for TCR sequencing was drawn from every dose cohort at baseline, at cycle 4 day 1 and at cycle 7 day 1. Samples came from an open-label, multicenter, first-in-human phase I dose-escalation trial of ivuxolimab. The trial enrolled adults with locally advanced or metastatic head and neck squamous cell, hepatocellular, melanoma or renal cell carcinoma. CD4+ and CD8+ T cells were sorted separately from peripheral blood before TCR sequencing. Genomic DNA was isolated from the sorted cells so that the TCRbeta CDR3 region could be sequenced. The immunoSEQ Assay was used for sequencing of TCRbeta CDR3 regions. Drawn from immuneACCESS, this table holds only the in-frame rearrangements with V and J called that TCRdb kept. Clones are partly lost; checked studies trace under half to an unresolved V gene and leave the rest unexplained. This sample lists 25,000 to 35,000 clones; less than 90% were detected once. The biggest ten clones account for 29% of the sample.

This receptor was obtained from an adult with an advanced solid tumor such as melanoma, head and neck, liver or kidney cancer. This receptor chain uses TRBV11-2 and TRBJ2-2; the D gene is perhaps TRBD1, on 6 matching bases. The sample was CD4+ or CD8+ T cells sorted from blood, taken in a trial of the OX40 agonist ivuxolimab. The sequenced DNA: TGTGCCAGCAGCTTAGCGGCAGGGGCCTTCACCGGGGAGCTGTTTTTT. This encodes CASSLAAGAFTGELFF.